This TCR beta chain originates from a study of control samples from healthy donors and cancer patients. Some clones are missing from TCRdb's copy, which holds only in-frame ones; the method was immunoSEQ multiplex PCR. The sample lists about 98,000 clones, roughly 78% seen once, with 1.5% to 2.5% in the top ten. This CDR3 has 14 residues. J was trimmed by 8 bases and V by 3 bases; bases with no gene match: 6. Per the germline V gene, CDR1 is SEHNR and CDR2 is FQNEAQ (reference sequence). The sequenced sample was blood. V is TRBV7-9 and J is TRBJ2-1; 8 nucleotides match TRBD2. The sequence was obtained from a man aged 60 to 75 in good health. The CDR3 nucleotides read TGTGCCAGCAGCTTGGACCCGGGAGGGCATGAGCAGTTCTTC. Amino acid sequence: CASSLDPGGHEQFF.